The 22 T cell receptor beta chains below were found in one sample sequenced in a study of spatial heterogeneity in lung cancer. TCRdb passed the 5' RACE reads through MiXCR, listing each CDR3 protein once. The sample contains about 52,000 distinct CDR3 sequences, roughly 7.4% of which appear only once. Time point of the sample: blood at routine non-recurrence follow-up after resection. Extraction of whole RNA from tumor, nontumor lung or frozen PBMC preceded unsorted sequencing. Specimen: PBMCs, collected at follow-up. These receptors were collected from a female donor with early-stage non-small cell lung cancer.

The chain employs TRBV5-6 and TRBJ1-2; maybe TRBD1 (5 bases). V was clipped by 4 bases and J by 4 bases, with 11 bases between them. Germline V CDR1 and CDR2: SGHDT, YYEEEE. The CDR3 has 13 amino acids. CDR3 bases: TGTGCCAGCAGCCCGACGGGGGTCTATGGCTACACCTTC. It specifies CASSPTGVYGYTF.

V gene TRBV11-2 combines with J gene TRBJ1-5; D gene unclear. Germline V gene data show CDR1 as SGHAT and CDR2 as FQNNGV. The V gene lost 3 bases and the J gene lost 4 bases, with 7 bases spanning the gap. The CDR3 loop spans 13 amino acids. The CDR3 protein is CASSFGGNQPQHF. In DNA, the CDR3 is TGTGCCAGCAGCTTCGGAGGGAATCAGCCCCAGCATTTT.

This clonotype turned up a few times. The rearrangement joins TRBV7-6 to TRBJ1-3; 10 bases line up with TRBD1. V gave up 5 bases and J gave up 4 bases; unmatched junction bases: 11. This CDR3 is 17 amino acids long. Per the germline V gene, CDR1 is SGHVS and CDR2 is FNYEAQ. CDR3 coding DNA: TGTGCCAGCAGCCGTGCCGGGGACAGGGGAGAGGGAAACACCATATATTTT. Amino acids: CASSRAGDRGEGNTIYF. Filled out from reference TRBV7-6 and TRBJ1-3, the complete variable domain reads GAGVSQSPRYKVTKRGQDVALRCDPISGHVSLYWYRQALGQGPEFLTYFNYEAQQDKSGLPNDRFSAERPEGSISTLTIQRTEQRDSAMYRCASSRAGDRGEGNTIYFGEGSWLTVV.

V usage is TRBV5-1 and J usage is TRBJ2-2, with D possibly matching TRBD1 (5 bases). Germline lookup yields CDR1 SGHRS and CDR2 YFSETQ. The CDR3 sequence is 14 residues long. Between the trimmed V and J ends, which lost 5 bases and 0 bases, there was a span of 8 bases. CDR3 loop: CASRKTANTGELFF. DNA for the CDR3: TGCGCCAGCAGGAAGACAGCGAACACCGGGGAGCTGTTTTTT.

This chain connects TRBV19 to TRBJ2-2; the D is unclear. Germline lookup yields CDR1 LNHDA and CDR2 SQIVND (reference sequence). This CDR3 region has 17 residues. The V end lost 1 base, the J end lost 0 bases, and 12 bases lay between the germline ends. Here the CDR3 DNA reads TGTGCCAGTAGTATAGTGGGCCCGGCATCGAACACCGGGGAGCTGTTTTTT. This codes for CASSIVGPASNTGELFF.

J is TRBJ2-7 and V is TRBV7-9, with 7 bases identical to TRBD1. CDR1 is SEHNR and CDR2 is FQNEAQ in the germline V gene (reference sequence). The CDR3 sequence is 15 residues long. V lost 1 base, J lost 3 bases, and 6 bases stayed unmatched. The CDR3 DNA reads TGTGCCAGCAGCTTAGTTTGGGACAGAAGCTACGAGCAGTACTTC. This encodes CASSLVWDRSYEQYF.

This rearrangement joins TRBV7-9 to TRBJ2-6, with D unresolved. CDR3 size: 15 residues. Trimming pared 0 bases from V and 2 bases from J, leaving 5 bases between. The germline gives CDR1 SEHNR, CDR2 FQNEAQ (reference sequence). CDR3 amino acids: CASSLAVPGANVLTF. DNA of the CDR3: TGTGCCAGCAGCTTAGCGGTCCCTGGGGCCAACGTCCTGACTTTC.

This clonotype was detected only a few times. The genes are TRBV6-1 and TRBJ1-4; no clear D gene. The CDR3 is made up of 14 amino acids. Germline assignment: CDR1 MNHNS and CDR2 SASEGT. Trimming removed 1 base from V and 8 bases from J, with 11 bases in between. CDR3 sequence reads: CASSEEFSWEKLFF. The CDR3 nucleotides read TGTGCCAGCAGTGAAGAATTTTCATGGGAAAAACTGTTTTTT.

This clonotype was detected a few times. This sequence joins TRBV18 and TRBJ2-1; D remains unclear. The CDR3 contains 13 residues. From germline, CDR1 is KGHSH and CDR2 LQKENI. The ends were cut back, 6 bases at V and 5 bases at J, with 11 bases in the middle. This chain's CDR3 is CASSTKRDNEQFF. In DNA, the CDR3 is TGTGCCAGCTCCACAAAAAGGGACAATGAGCAGTTCTTC. Variable domain in full (rest from reference TRBV18 and TRBJ2-1): NAGVMQNPRHLVRRRGQEARLRCSPMKGHSHVYWYRQLPEEGLKFMVYLQKENIIDESGMPKERFSAEFPKEGPSILRIQQVVRGDSAAYFCASSTKRDNEQFFGPGTRLTVL.

This clonotype came up many times. The chain recombines TRBV4-3 with TRBJ2-7, with D maybe TRBD2 (5 bases). The CDR3 has 15 residues. V lost 0 bases to trimming and J lost 1 base, with 10 bases between them. Germline lookup yields CDR1 LGHNA and CDR2 YSLEER. The CDR3 protein is CASSQEATGSYEQYF. As DNA, the CDR3 is TGCGCCAGCAGCCAAGAGGCAACGGGATCCTACGAGCAGTACTTC.

Remarks on this clonotype: A read error may be the cause here, since a much bigger clone is one base away. This chain joins TRBV10-3 and TRBJ1-6; the match to TRBD1 covers 7 bases. This CDR3 has 14 amino acids. CDR1 is ENHRY and CDR2 is SYGVKD in the germline V gene. The CDR3 DNA sequence: TGTGCCATCAAGGGACAGATCTCGAATTCACCCCCCCACTTT. Protein: CAIKGQISNSPPHF.

This clonotype has at least ten counts. V is TRBV11-2 and J is TRBJ2-1; TRBD1 agrees at 8 bases. Trimming at V came to 4 bases and at J to 4 bases, leaving 3 bases not matched to a gene. The CDR3 extends over 14 amino acids. Germline V lookup: CDR1 SGHAT, CDR2 FQNNGV. The CDR3 region has the DNA TGTGCCAGCAGCTCGCAGGGGGCATACAATGAGCAGTTCTTC. Its translation: CASSSQGAYNEQFF. Variable domain in full (rest from reference TRBV11-2 and TRBJ2-1): EAGVAQSPRYKIIEKRQSVAFWCNPISGHATLYWYQQILGQGPKLLIQFQNNGVVDDSQLPKDRFSAERLKGVDSTLKIQPAKLEDSAVYLCASSSQGAYNEQFFGPGTRLTVL.

This clonotype was seen a few times. The V gene is TRBV7-9, the J gene TRBJ1-1; no firm D call. The CDR3 has 12 residues. Germline assignment: CDR1 SEHNR and CDR2 FQNEAQ (reference sequence). Trimming pared 4 bases from V and 5 bases from J, leaving 8 bases between. CDR3 sequence: CASSWGGTEAFF. The CDR3 nucleotides read TGTGCCAGCAGCTGGGGAGGGACTGAAGCTTTCTTT.

V usage is TRBV18 and J usage is TRBJ1-2; a possible D gene is TRBD1 (5 bases). This CDR3 has 14 residues. Looked up from germline, CDR1 is KGHSH and CDR2 is LQKENI. Trimming left V 5 bases short and J 0 bases short, with 10 bases between. The CDR3 sequence is CASSVQGTNYGYTF. Here the CDR3 DNA reads TGTGCCAGCTCAGTCCAGGGAACTAACTATGGCTACACCTTC.

The rearrangement uses TRBV4-1 and TRBJ2-7; 10 bases align to TRBD2. V was clipped by 1 base and J by 7 bases; unmatched bases: 4. This CDR3 contains 14 residues. CDR1 and CDR2 (germline): MGHRA, YSYEKL. CDR3 sequence reads: CASSQGAGGPEQYF. The CDR3 DNA follows: TGCGCCAGCAGCCAAGGAGCGGGGGGGCCGGAGCAGTACTTC.

This clonotype was seen at least ten times. V and J are TRBV5-1 and TRBJ2-3; no clear D. V shed 2 bases and J shed 5 bases, with 9 bases lying between them. This CDR3 spans 13 amino acids. CDR1 and CDR2 (germline): SGHRS, YFSETQ. Here the CDR3 DNA reads TGCGCCAGCAGCTTTGGGCGCGAAGATACGCAGTATTTT. It yields the protein CASSFGREDTQYF.

The V gene is TRBV7-9, the J gene TRBJ2-7, with 10 nucleotides matching TRBD2. This CDR3 comprises 16 residues. The V segment lost 5 bases and the J segment 3 bases; nucleotides outside the gene matches: 10. Germline assignment: CDR1 SEHNR and CDR2 FQNEAQ (reference sequence). The CDR3: CASSGALAGAFYEQYF. DNA of the CDR3: TGTGCCAGCAGCGGCGCGCTAGCGGGGGCTTTCTACGAGCAGTACTTC.

This clonotype was counted at least ten times. The chain carries TRBV20-1 and TRBJ2-5; TRBD2 is a possible D gene (7 bases). The germline V and J ends were trimmed by 5 bases and 4 bases, with 20 bases remaining between them. The CDR3 contains 15 residues. Germline loops: CDR1 DFQATT, CDR2 SNEGSKA (reference sequence). CDR3 bases: TGCAGTGCTGAAAGAGCTGGGGGGGCTGGAGAGACCCAGTACTTC. Translating gives CSAERAGGAGETQYF.

This clonotype appeared a few times. This likely comes from a read error, as the CDR3 has no conserved phenylalanine or tryptophan at its end. V and J are TRBV20-1 and TRBJ1-6; the D gene is possibly TRBD1 (6 bases). Germline values: CDR1 DFQATT, CDR2 SNEGSKA (reference sequence). Trimming shortened V by 1 base and J by 9 bases, and 19 bases separated the two germline ends. CDR3 length: 16 residues. The CDR3 sequence is CSARATGGGQGSPLHL. The CDR3 DNA follows: TGCAGTGCTAGAGCGACTGGAGGGGGGCAGGGTTCACCCCTCCACCTT.

This clonotype was seen at least ten times. This rearrangement joins TRBV5-8 to TRBJ2-7, with TRBD1 matching 8 bases. J lost 6 bases, V lost 4 bases, and 12 bases had no gene match. The CDR3 is 15 residues long. The germline V gene has CDR1 SGHTS and CDR2 YDEGEE. The CDR3 reads CASSPYRGSFLEQYF. CDR3 DNA: TGTGCCAGCAGCCCTTACAGGGGGAGTTTTCTCGAGCAGTACTTC.

The V and J genes are TRBV3-1 and TRBJ1-5; D gene ambiguous. The CDR3 is made up of 13 amino acids. The germline V gene has CDR1 LGHDT and CDR2 YNNKEL (reference sequence). Deletions cut 5 bases from V and 1 base from J, with 6 bases between. This CDR3 reads CASSVQSNQPQHF. The CDR3 nucleotides are TGTGCCAGCAGCGTACAGAGCAATCAGCCCCAGCATTTT.

This clonotype was observed at least ten times. This sequence joins TRBV28 and TRBJ1-1; D gene uncertain. The CDR3 covers 15 residues. Germline V gene lookup returns CDR1 MDHEN and CDR2 SYDVKM. CDR3 loop: CGSVPRSLMNTEAFF. In DNA form, the CDR3 reads TGTGGCTCAGTCCCCCGGTCGCTTATGAACACTGAAGCTTTCTTT.